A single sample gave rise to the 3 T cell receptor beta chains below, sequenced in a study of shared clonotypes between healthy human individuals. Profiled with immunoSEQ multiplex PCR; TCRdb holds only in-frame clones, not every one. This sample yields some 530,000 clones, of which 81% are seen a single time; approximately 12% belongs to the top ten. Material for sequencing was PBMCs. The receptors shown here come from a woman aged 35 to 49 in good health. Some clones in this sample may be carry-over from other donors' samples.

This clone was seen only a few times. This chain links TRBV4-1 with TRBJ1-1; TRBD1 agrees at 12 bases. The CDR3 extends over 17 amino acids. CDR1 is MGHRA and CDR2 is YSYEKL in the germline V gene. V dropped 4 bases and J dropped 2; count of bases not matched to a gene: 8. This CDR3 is CASSPGQGAMINTEAFF. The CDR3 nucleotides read TGCGCCAGCAGCCCGGGACAGGGGGCCATGATAAACACTGAAGCTTTCTTT.

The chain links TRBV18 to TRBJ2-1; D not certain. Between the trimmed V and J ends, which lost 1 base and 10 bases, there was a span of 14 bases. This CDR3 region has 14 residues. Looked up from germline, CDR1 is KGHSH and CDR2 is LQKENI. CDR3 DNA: TGTGCCAGCTCACCACTCGGATCTATTGCGGAGCAGTTCTTC. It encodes CASSPLGSIAEQFF.

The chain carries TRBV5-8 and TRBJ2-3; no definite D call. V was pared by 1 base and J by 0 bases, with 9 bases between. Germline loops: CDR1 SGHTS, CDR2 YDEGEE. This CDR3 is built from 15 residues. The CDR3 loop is CASSLLGISTDTQYF. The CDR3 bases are TGTGCCAGCAGCTTGTTGGGGATTAGCACAGATACGCAGTATTTT.